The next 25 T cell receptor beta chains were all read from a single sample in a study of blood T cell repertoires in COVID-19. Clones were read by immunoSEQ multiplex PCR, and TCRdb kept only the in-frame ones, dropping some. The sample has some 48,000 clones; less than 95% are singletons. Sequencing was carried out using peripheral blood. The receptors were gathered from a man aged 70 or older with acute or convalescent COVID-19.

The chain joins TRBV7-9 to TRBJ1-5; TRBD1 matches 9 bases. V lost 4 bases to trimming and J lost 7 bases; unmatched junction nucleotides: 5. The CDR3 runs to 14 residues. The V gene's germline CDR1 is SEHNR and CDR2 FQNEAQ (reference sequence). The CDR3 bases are TGTGCCAGCAGCTCGGGACAGGGATGGCAGCCCCAGCATTTT. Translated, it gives CASSSGQGWQPQHF.

The CDR3, as DNA: TGTGCCAGCAGTCCAGGGTCGCAGGGGGTTCGGGAGACCCAGTACTTC. This codes for CASSPGSQGVRETQYF. This chain joins TRBV9 and TRBJ2-5; 7 bases fit TRBD1. The CDR3 covers 16 residues. Looked up from germline, CDR1 is SGDLS and CDR2 is YYNGEE. The V and J ends lost 5 bases and 5 bases, in that order; junction bases with no gene match: 15.

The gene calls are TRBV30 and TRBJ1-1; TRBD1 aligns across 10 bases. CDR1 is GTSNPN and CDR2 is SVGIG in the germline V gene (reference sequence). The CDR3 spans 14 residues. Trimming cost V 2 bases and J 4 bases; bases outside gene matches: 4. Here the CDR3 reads CAWSRQGALTEAFF. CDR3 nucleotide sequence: TGTGCCTGGAGTCGACAGGGGGCTCTCACTGAAGCTTTCTTT.

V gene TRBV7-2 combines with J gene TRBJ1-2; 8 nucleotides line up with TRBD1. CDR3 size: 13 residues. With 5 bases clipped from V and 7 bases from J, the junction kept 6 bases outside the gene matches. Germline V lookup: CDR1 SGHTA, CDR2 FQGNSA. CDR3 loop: CASSVLTGVGYTF. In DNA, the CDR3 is TGTGCCAGCAGCGTATTGACAGGGGTTGGCTACACCTTC.

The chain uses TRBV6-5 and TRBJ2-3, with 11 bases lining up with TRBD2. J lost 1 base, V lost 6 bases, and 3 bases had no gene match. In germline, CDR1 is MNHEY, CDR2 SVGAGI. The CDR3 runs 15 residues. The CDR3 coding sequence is TGTGCCAGCAGGCTGGGACTAGCGGGCACAGATACGCAGTATTTT. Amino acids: CASRLGLAGTDTQYF.

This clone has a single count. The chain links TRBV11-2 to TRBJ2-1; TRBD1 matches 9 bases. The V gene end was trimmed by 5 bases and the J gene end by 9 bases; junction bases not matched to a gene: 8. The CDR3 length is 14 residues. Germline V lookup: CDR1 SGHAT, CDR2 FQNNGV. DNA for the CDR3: TGTGCCAGCAGCCAGGACAGGGGCATCGGTGAGCAGTTCTTC. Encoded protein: CASSQDRGIGEQFF.

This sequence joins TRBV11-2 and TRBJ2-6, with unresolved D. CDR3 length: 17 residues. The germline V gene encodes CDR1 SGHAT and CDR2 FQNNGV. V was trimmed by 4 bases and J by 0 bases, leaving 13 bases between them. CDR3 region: CASSSGVFNSGANVLTF. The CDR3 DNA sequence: TGTGCCAGCAGCTCAGGTGTCTTTAACTCTGGGGCCAACGTCCTGACTTTC.

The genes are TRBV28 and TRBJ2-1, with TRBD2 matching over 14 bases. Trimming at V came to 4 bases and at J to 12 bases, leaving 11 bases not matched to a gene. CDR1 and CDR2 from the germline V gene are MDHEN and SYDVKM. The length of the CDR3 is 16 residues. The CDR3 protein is CASSSHGLAGGLGQFF. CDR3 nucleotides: TGTGCCAGCAGTTCCCATGGACTAGCGGGAGGTCTCGGGCAGTTCTTC.

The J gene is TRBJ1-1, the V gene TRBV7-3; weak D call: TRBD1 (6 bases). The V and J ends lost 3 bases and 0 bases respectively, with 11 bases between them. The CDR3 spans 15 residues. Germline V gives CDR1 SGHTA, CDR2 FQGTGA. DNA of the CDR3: TGTGCCAGCAGCTTGATCGGACAGTTGAACACTGAAGCTTTCTTT. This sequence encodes CASSLIGQLNTEAFF.

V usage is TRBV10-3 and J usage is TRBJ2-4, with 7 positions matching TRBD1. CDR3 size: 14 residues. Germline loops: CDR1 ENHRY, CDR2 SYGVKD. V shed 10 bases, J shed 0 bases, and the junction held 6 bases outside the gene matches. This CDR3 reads CATGTAPAKNIQYF. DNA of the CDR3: TGTGCCACCGGGACAGCCCCAGCCAAAAACATTCAGTACTTC.

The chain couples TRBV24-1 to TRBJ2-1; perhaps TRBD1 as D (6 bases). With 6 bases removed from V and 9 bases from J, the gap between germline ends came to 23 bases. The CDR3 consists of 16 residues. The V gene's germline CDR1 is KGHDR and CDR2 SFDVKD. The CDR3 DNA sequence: TGTGCCACCAGTCCCGGTGGGGCAGGGGCATGGGGTGAGCAGTTCTTC. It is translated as CATSPGGAGAWGEQFF.

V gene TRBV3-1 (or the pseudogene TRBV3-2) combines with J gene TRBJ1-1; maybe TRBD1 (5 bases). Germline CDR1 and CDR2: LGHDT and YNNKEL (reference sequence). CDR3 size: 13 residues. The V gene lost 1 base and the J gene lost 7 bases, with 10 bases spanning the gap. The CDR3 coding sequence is TGTGCCAGCAGCCAAGGGGGGGGAGGTGAAGCTTTCTTT. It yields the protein CASSQGGGGEAFF.

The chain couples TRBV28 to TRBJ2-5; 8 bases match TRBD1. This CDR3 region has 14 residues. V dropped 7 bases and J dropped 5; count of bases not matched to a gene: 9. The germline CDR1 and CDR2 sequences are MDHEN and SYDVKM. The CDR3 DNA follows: TGTGCCAGCACCAGACAGGGGCGTTGGGAGACCCAGTACTTC. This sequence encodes CASTRQGRWETQYF.

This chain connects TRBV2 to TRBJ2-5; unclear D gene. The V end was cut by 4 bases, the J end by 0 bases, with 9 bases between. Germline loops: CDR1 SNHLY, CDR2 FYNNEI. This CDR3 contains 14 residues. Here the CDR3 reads CASSVSGHQETQYF. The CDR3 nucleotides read TGTGCCAGCAGTGTCTCCGGTCACCAAGAGACCCAGTACTTC. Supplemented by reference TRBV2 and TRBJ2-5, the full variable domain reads EPEVTQTPSHQVTQMGQEVILRCVPISNHLYFYWYRQILGQKVEFLVSFYNNEISEKSEIFDDQFSVERPDGSNFTLKIRSTKLEDSAMYFCASSVSGHQETQYFGPGTRLLVL.

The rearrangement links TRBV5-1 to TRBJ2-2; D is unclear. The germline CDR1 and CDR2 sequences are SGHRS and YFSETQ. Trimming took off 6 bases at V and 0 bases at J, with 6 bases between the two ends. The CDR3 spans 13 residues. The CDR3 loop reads CASNSANTGELFF. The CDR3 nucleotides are TGCGCCAGCAATTCGGCGAACACCGGGGAGCTGTTTTTT. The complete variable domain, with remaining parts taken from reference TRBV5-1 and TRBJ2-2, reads KAGVTQTPRYLIKTRGQQVTLSCSPISGHRSVSWYQQTPGQGLQFLFEYFSETQRNKGNFPGRFSGRQFSNSRSEMNVSTLELGDSALYLCASNSANTGELFFGEGSRLTVL.

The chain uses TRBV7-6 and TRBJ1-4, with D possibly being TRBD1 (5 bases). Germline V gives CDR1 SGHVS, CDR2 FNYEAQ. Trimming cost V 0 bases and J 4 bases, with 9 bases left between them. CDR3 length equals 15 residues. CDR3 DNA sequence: TGTGCCAGCAGCTTAGCGGGGGGGATTAATGAAAAACTGTTTTTT. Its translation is CASSLAGGINEKLFF.

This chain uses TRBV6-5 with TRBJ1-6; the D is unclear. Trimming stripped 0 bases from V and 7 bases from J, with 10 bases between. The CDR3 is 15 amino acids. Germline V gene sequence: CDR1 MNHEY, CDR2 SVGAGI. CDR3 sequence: CASSYSGVRNSPLHF. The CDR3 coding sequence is TGTGCCAGCAGTTACTCGGGAGTAAGGAATTCACCCCTCCACTTT.

CDR3 sequence (DNA): TGTGCCAGCAGCTTAGGCCCCCGCGGGACTAGGAACAATGAGCAGTTCTTC. Translating it yields CASSLGPRGTRNNEQFF. V and J are TRBV7-8 and TRBJ2-1; 8 nucleotides align to TRBD2. V shed 1 base, J shed 5 bases, and the junction held 10 bases outside the gene matches. This CDR3 contains 17 residues. CDR1 and CDR2 (germline): SGHVS, FQNEAQ.

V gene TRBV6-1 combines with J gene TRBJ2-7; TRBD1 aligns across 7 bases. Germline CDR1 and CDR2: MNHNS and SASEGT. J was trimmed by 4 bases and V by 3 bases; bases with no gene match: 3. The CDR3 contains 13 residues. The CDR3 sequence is CASSDRGSYEQYF. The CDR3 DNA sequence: TGTGCCAGCAGTGACAGGGGGAGTTACGAGCAGTACTTC.

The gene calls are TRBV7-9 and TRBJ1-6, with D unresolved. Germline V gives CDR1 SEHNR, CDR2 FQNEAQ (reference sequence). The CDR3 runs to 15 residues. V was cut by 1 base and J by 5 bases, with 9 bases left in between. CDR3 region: CASSLGFRNNSPLHF. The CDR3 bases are TGTGCCAGCAGCTTAGGTTTCAGGAATAATTCACCCCTCCACTTT.

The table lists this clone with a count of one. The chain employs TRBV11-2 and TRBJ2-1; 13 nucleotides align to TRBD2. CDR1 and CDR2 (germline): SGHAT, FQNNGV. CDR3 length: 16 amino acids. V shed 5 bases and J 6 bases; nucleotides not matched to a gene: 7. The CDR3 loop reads CASSKLTSGGSNEQFF. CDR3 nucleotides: TGTGCCAGCAGCAAGCTGACTAGCGGGGGGAGCAATGAGCAGTTCTTC.

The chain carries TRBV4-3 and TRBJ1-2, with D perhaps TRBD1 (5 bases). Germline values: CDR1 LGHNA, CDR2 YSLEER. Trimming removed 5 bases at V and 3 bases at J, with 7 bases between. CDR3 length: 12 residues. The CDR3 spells CASSGADYGYTF. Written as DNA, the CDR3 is TGCGCCAGCAGCGGGGCGGACTATGGCTACACCTTC.

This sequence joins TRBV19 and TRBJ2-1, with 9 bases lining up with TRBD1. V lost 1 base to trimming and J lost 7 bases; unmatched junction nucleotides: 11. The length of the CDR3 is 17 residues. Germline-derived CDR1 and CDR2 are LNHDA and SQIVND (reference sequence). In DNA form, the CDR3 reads TGTGCCAGTAGTATAGCCGGACTCGGGACAGGGACGAATGAGCAGTTCTTC. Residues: CASSIAGLGTGTNEQFF.

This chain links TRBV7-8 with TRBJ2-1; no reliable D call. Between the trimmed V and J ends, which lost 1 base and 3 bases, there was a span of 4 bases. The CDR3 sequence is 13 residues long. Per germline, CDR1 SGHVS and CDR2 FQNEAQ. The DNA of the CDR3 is TGTGCCAGCAGCTTAGGTCTCTACAATGAGCAGTTCTTC. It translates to CASSLGLYNEQFF. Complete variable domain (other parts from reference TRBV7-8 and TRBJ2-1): GAGVSQSPRYKVAKRGQDVALRCDPISGHVSLFWYQQALGQGPEFLTYFQNEAQLDKSGLPSDRFFAERPEGSVSTLKIQRTQQEDSAVYLCASSLGLYNEQFFGPGTRLTVL.

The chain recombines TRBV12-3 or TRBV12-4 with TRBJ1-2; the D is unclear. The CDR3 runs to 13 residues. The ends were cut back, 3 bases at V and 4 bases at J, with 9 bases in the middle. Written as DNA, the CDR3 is TGTGCCAGCAGTTTCTTCAACGGCTATGGCTACACCTTC. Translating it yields CASSFFNGYGYTF.